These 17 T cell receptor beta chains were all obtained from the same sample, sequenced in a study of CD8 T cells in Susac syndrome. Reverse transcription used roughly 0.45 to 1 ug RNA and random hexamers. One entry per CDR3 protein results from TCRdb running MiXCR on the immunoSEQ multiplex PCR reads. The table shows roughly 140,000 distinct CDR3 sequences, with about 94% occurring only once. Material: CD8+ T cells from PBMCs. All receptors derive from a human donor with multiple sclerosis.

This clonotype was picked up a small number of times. CDR3 nucleotides: TGTGCCAGCATAGCGGATACGCAGTATTTT. It codes for CASIADTQYF. This chain links TRBV2 with TRBJ2-3, with D possibly matching TRBD2 (5 bases). V dropped 7 bases and J dropped 6 bases, with 5 bases sitting between them. The germline V gene encodes CDR1 SNHLY and CDR2 FYNNEI. This CDR3 is built from 10 residues.

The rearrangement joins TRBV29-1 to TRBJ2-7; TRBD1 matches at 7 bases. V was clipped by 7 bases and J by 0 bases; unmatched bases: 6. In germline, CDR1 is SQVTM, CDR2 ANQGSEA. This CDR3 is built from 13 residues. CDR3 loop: CSASRGFSYEQYF. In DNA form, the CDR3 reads TGCAGCGCGTCCAGGGGGTTCTCCTACGAGCAGTACTTC.

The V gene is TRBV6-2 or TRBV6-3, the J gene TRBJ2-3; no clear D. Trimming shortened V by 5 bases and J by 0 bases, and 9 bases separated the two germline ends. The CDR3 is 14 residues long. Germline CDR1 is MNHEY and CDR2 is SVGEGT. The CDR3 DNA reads TGTGCCAGCAGTATAGGCCCCAGCACAGATACGCAGTATTTT. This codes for CASSIGPSTDTQYF.

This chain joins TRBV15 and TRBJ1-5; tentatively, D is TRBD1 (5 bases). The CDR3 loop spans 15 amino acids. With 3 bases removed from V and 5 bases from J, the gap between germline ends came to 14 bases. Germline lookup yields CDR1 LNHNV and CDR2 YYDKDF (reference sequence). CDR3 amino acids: CATSRQAGVDQPQHF. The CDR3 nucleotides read TGTGCCACCAGCAGGCAGGCGGGGGTGGATCAGCCCCAGCATTTT.

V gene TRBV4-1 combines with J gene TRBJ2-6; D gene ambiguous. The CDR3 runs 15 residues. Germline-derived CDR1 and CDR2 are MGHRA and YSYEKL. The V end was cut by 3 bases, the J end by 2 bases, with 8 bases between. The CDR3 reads CASSHRLAGANVLTF. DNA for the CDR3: TGCGCCAGCAGCCATAGGTTGGCTGGGGCCAACGTCCTGACTTTC.

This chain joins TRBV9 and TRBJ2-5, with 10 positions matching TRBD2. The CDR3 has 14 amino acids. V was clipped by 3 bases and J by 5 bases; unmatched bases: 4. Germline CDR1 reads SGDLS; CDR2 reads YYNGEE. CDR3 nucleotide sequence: TGTGCCAGCAGCGACCCTAGCGGGGGTGAGACCCAGTACTTC. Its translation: CASSDPSGGETQYF.

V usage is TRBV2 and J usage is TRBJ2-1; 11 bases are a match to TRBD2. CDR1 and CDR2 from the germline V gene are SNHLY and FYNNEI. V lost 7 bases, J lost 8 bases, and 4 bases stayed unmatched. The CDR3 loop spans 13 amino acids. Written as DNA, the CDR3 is TGTGCCAGCAAACTAGCGGGGGTGGATGAGCAGTTCTTC. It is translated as CASKLAGVDEQFF.

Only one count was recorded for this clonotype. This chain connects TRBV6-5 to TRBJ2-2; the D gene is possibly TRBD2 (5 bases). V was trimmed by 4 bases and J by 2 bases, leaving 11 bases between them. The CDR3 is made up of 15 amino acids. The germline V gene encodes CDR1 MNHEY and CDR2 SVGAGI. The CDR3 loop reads CASSSPGTNTGELFF. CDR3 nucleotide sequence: TGTGCCAGCAGTTCTCCGGGAACTAACACCGGGGAGCTGTTTTTT.

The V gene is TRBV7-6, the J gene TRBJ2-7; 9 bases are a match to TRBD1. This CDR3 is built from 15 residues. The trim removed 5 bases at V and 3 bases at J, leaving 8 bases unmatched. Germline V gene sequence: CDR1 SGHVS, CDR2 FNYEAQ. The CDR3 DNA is TGTGCCAGCAGCCTCCGGACAGGGGTTAGCTACGAGCAGTACTTC. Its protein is CASSLRTGVSYEQYF.

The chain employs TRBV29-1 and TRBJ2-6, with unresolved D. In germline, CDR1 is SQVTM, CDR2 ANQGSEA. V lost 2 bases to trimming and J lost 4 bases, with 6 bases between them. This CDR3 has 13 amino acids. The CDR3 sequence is CSVEYPGANVLTF. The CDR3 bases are TGCAGCGTTGAATATCCGGGGGCCAACGTCCTGACTTTC.

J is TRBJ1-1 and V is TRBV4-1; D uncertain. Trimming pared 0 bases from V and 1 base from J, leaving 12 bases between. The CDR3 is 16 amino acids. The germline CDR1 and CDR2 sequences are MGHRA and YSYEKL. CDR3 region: CASSQEVAGGNTEAFF. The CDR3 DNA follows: TGCGCCAGCAGCCAAGAGGTAGCAGGAGGGAACACTGAAGCTTTCTTT.

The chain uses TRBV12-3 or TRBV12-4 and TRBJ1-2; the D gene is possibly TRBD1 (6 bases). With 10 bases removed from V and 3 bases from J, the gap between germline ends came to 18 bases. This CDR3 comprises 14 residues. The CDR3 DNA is TGTGCCATTCTCCGGGAAGGGGGTCACTATGGCTACACCTTC. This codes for CAILREGGHYGYTF.

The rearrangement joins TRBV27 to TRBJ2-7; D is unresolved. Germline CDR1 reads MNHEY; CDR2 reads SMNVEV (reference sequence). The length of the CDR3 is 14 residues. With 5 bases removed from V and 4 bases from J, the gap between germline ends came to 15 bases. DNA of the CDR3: TGTGCCAGCAGTAGAGGTCCATCCTCATACGAGCAGTACTTC. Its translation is CASSRGPSSYEQYF.

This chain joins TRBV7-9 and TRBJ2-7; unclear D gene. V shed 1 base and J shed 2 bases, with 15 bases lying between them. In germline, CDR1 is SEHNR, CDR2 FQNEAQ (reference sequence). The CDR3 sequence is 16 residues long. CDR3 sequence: CASSLGPAGGTYEQYF. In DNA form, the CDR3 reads TGTGCCAGCAGCTTAGGTCCGGCCGGTGGGACCTACGAGCAGTACTTC.

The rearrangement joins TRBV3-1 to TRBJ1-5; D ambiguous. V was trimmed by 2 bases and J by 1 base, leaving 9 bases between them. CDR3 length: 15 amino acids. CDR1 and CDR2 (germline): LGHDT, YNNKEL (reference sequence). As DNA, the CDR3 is TGTGCCAGCAGCCAAACCACAAGGAGCAATCAGCCCCAGCATTTT. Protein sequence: CASSQTTRSNQPQHF.

CDR3 protein: CASSLVAGGAETQYF. Here the CDR3 DNA reads TGCGCCAGCAGCTTGGTTGCGGGGGGTGCGGAGACCCAGTACTTC. The chain employs TRBV5-1 and TRBJ2-5, with TRBD2 matching 8 bases. The trim removed 0 bases at V and 5 bases at J, leaving 6 bases unmatched. This CDR3 region has 15 residues. In germline, CDR1 is SGHRS, CDR2 YFSETQ.

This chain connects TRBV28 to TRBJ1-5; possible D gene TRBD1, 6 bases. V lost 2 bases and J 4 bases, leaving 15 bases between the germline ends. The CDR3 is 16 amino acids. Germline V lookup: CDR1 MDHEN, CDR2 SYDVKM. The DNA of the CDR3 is TGTGCCAGCAGTTTACGCCCAGGGGTGCGGAATCAGCCCCAGCATTTT. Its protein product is CASSLRPGVRNQPQHF.